These 18 T cell receptor beta chains originate from one sample sequenced in a study of blood T cell repertoires in COVID-19. Here immunoSEQ multiplex PCR was the method, and the copy in TCRdb shows in-frame clones only, minus some. Of roughly 160,000 clones listed, approximately 81% are singletons. Source material: peripheral blood. Every receptor here comes from a woman of 80 years or more with active or convalescent COVID-19.

The chain carries TRBV23-1 and TRBJ1-2; 9 bases are a match to TRBD1. TRBV23-1 is assigned to the ORF class and has an uncertain function. The CDR3 covers 13 residues. The junction had 11 bases not matched to a gene; V was cut back by 6 bases and J by 12 bases. CDR3 in amino acids: CASSLRTGEGHTF. Written as DNA, the CDR3 is TGCGCCAGCAGCCTTCGGACAGGGGAGGGCCACACCTTC.

This clone turned up a few times. CDR3: CASSSDYGEWSGYTF. Here the CDR3 DNA reads TGTGCCAGCTCCTCTGACTACGGGGAGTGGAGTGGCTACACCTTC. V usage is TRBV18 and J usage is TRBJ1-2; D gene unclear. Germline lookup yields CDR1 KGHSH and CDR2 LQKENI. V was cut by 6 bases and J by 7 bases, with 21 bases left in between. The CDR3 extends over 15 amino acids.

The V call is TRBV5-6, the J call TRBJ1-2; 9 bases match TRBD1. V lost 2 bases to trimming and J lost 7 bases; unmatched junction nucleotides: 6. Germline V CDR1 and CDR2: SGHDT, YYEEEE. The CDR3 covers 14 residues. The CDR3 DNA follows: TGTGCCAGCAGCTTACACAGGGGGCTGAGTGGCTACACCTTC. It translates to CASSLHRGLSGYTF.

This clone was detected a few times. The chain employs TRBV7-3 and TRBJ2-1; TRBD1 matches 8 bases. The V segment lost 4 bases and the J segment 5 bases; nucleotides outside the gene matches: 4. The germline V gene has CDR1 SGHTA and CDR2 FQGTGA. This CDR3 has 14 amino acids. The CDR3 region has the DNA TGTGCCAGCAGCTCGACAGGGGAGGACAATGAGCAGTTCTTC. The encoded protein is CASSSTGEDNEQFF.

The rearrangement joins TRBV7-3 to TRBJ1-2, with D maybe TRBD1 (5 bases). The CDR3 extends over 14 amino acids. Germline-derived CDR1 and CDR2 are SGHTA and FQGTGA. Trimming stripped 5 bases from V and 0 bases from J, with 10 bases between. CDR3 DNA: TGTGCCAGCAGCCCGCCGGGGGCTAACTATGGCTACACCTTC. This codes for CASSPPGANYGYTF.

Here the CDR3 DNA reads TGCGCCAGCAGCCAGGGTAGACAGGGCTTCTCTGGAAACACCATATATTTT. The encoded protein is CASSQGRQGFSGNTIYF. The chain employs TRBV4-1 and TRBJ1-3; 7 nucleotides align to TRBD1. Germline V CDR1 and CDR2: MGHRA, YSYEKL. The CDR3 runs 17 residues. V shed 3 bases, J shed 0 bases, and the junction held 8 bases outside the gene matches.

V usage is TRBV25-1 and J usage is TRBJ1-3; D is possibly TRBD1 (6 bases). This CDR3 comprises 15 residues. CDR1 and CDR2 from the germline V gene are MGHDK and SYGVNS. Between the trimmed V and J ends, which lost 2 bases and 3 bases, there was a span of 11 bases. The CDR3 coding sequence is TGTGCCAGCAGTGAACCAGGGGTGAATGGAAACACCATATATTTT. Amino acid sequence: CASSEPGVNGNTIYF.

The CDR3 loop reads CASSLQGLAGGAETQYF. CDR3 coding DNA: TGCGCCAGCAGCCTGCAGGGACTAGCGGGAGGTGCAGAGACCCAGTACTTC. V gene TRBV5-1 combines with J gene TRBJ2-5; 15 bases fit TRBD2. Germline V gene sequence: CDR1 SGHRS, CDR2 YFSETQ. Unmatched junction bases numbered 8, after V lost 4 bases and J lost 4 bases. This CDR3 has 17 amino acids.

In its sample, this clone was seen a few times. This chain links TRBV11-2 with TRBJ2-1, with D possibly TRBD2 on 5 matching bases. The CDR3 has 16 amino acids. From germline, CDR1 is SGHAT and CDR2 FQNNGV. Trimming cost V 1 base and J 0 bases, with 10 bases left between them. CDR3 sequence: CASSLGVGSSYNEQFF. CDR3 in DNA: TGTGCCAGCAGCTTAGGGGTGGGGAGCTCCTACAATGAGCAGTTCTTC.

The V call is TRBV28, the J call TRBJ1-3, with 8 bases matching TRBD1. The length of the CDR3 is 16 residues. The V gene's germline CDR1 is MDHEN and CDR2 SYDVKM. V lost 1 base, J lost 4 bases, and 6 bases stayed unmatched. The CDR3, as DNA: TGTGCCAGCAGTTTATCGACAGGGGCGTCCGGAAACACCATATATTTT. Protein product: CASSLSTGASGNTIYF.

The V call is TRBV19, the J call TRBJ2-3, with TRBD1 as a possible D gene (6 bases). From germline, CDR1 is LNHDA and CDR2 SQIVND (reference sequence). The CDR3 sequence is 15 residues long. The V gene lost 5 bases and the J gene lost 2 bases, with 14 bases spanning the gap. The CDR3 sequence: CASSRPGASTDTQYF. The CDR3 DNA is TGTGCCAGTAGTCGACCAGGGGCGTCCACAGATACGCAGTATTTT. Variable domain in full (rest from reference TRBV19 and TRBJ2-3): DGGITQSPKYLFRKEGQNVTLSCEQNLNHDAMYWYRQDPGQGLRLIYYSQIVNDFQKGDIAEGYSVSREKKESFPLTVTSAQKNPTAFYLCASSRPGASTDTQYFGPGTRLTVL.

The genes are TRBV28 and TRBJ1-6; the D gene is possibly TRBD1 (5 bases). The CDR3 has 16 residues. The V gene's germline CDR1 is MDHEN and CDR2 SYDVKM. Trimming removed 7 bases at V and 2 bases at J, with 15 bases between. The CDR3: CASISGGETYNSPLHF. As DNA, the CDR3 is TGTGCCAGCATCTCGGGAGGGGAGACCTATAATTCACCCCTCCACTTT.

This sequence joins TRBV5-4 and TRBJ1-1; D ambiguous. CDR1 SGHNT and CDR2 YYREEE come from the germline V gene (reference sequence). CDR3 length: 14 amino acids. Trimming removed 2 bases from V and 0 bases from J, with 8 bases in between. This CDR3 is CASSLRDLNTEAFF. CDR3 in DNA: TGTGCCAGCAGCTTACGAGACTTGAACACTGAAGCTTTCTTT. The full variable domain, completed using reference TRBV5-4 and TRBJ1-1, is ETGVTQSPTHLIKTRGQQVTLRCSSQSGHNTVSWYQQALGQGPQFIFQYYREEENGRGNFPPRFSGLQFPNYSSELNVNALELDDSALYLCASSLRDLNTEAFFGQGTRLTVV.

The chain is built from TRBV28 and TRBJ1-1; 7 nucleotides line up with TRBD1. This CDR3 is 16 amino acids long. Germline assignment: CDR1 MDHEN and CDR2 SYDVKM. Losses at the gene ends were 6 bases for V and 5 bases for J; bases not matched to a gene: 15. The CDR3 here is CASSWPRGGLDTEAFF. The DNA of the CDR3 is TGTGCCAGCAGCTGGCCACGAGGGGGCTTGGATACTGAAGCTTTCTTT.

J is TRBJ2-3 and V is TRBV3-1 (or the pseudogene TRBV3-2), with D uncertain. The CDR3 covers 13 residues. Germline V lookup: CDR1 LGHDT, CDR2 YNNKEL (reference sequence). Trimming left V 2 bases short and J 5 bases short, with 8 bases between. CDR3 DNA: TGTGCCAGCAGCCAAATGCCCAGAGATACGCAGTATTTT. Amino acid sequence: CASSQMPRDTQYF.

The chain links TRBV4-1 to TRBJ1-1; 9 nucleotides agree with TRBD1. The junction had 8 bases not matched to a gene; V was cut back by 1 base and J by 5 bases. CDR1 and CDR2 from the germline V gene are MGHRA and YSYEKL. This CDR3 is built from 16 residues. CDR3 DNA sequence: TGCGCCAGCAGCCAAGCGGGGGACAGGGTGCGAACTGAAGCTTTCTTT. It translates to CASSQAGDRVRTEAFF.

This clone was seen a handful of times. The chain links TRBV24-1 to TRBJ2-5; D possibly corresponds to TRBD2 (5 bases). Germline V gene data show CDR1 as KGHDR and CDR2 as SFDVKD. The V end was cut by 3 bases, the J end by 4 bases, with 17 bases between. The CDR3 has 16 residues. The CDR3: CATSDPHTGFRETQYF. The CDR3 bases are TGTGCCACCAGTGATCCGCATACGGGATTTCGAGAGACCCAGTACTTC.

V and J are TRBV29-1 and TRBJ1-1, with D perhaps matching TRBD1 (5 bases). CDR3 length: 13 residues. CDR1 is SQVTM, CDR2 ANQGSEA, per germline. Trimming removed 7 bases at V and 4 bases at J, with 16 bases between. CDR3 in DNA: TGCAGCGCCGAGAGTGTGGGGGGCACTGAAGCTTTCTTT. Translated, it gives CSAESVGGTEAFF.